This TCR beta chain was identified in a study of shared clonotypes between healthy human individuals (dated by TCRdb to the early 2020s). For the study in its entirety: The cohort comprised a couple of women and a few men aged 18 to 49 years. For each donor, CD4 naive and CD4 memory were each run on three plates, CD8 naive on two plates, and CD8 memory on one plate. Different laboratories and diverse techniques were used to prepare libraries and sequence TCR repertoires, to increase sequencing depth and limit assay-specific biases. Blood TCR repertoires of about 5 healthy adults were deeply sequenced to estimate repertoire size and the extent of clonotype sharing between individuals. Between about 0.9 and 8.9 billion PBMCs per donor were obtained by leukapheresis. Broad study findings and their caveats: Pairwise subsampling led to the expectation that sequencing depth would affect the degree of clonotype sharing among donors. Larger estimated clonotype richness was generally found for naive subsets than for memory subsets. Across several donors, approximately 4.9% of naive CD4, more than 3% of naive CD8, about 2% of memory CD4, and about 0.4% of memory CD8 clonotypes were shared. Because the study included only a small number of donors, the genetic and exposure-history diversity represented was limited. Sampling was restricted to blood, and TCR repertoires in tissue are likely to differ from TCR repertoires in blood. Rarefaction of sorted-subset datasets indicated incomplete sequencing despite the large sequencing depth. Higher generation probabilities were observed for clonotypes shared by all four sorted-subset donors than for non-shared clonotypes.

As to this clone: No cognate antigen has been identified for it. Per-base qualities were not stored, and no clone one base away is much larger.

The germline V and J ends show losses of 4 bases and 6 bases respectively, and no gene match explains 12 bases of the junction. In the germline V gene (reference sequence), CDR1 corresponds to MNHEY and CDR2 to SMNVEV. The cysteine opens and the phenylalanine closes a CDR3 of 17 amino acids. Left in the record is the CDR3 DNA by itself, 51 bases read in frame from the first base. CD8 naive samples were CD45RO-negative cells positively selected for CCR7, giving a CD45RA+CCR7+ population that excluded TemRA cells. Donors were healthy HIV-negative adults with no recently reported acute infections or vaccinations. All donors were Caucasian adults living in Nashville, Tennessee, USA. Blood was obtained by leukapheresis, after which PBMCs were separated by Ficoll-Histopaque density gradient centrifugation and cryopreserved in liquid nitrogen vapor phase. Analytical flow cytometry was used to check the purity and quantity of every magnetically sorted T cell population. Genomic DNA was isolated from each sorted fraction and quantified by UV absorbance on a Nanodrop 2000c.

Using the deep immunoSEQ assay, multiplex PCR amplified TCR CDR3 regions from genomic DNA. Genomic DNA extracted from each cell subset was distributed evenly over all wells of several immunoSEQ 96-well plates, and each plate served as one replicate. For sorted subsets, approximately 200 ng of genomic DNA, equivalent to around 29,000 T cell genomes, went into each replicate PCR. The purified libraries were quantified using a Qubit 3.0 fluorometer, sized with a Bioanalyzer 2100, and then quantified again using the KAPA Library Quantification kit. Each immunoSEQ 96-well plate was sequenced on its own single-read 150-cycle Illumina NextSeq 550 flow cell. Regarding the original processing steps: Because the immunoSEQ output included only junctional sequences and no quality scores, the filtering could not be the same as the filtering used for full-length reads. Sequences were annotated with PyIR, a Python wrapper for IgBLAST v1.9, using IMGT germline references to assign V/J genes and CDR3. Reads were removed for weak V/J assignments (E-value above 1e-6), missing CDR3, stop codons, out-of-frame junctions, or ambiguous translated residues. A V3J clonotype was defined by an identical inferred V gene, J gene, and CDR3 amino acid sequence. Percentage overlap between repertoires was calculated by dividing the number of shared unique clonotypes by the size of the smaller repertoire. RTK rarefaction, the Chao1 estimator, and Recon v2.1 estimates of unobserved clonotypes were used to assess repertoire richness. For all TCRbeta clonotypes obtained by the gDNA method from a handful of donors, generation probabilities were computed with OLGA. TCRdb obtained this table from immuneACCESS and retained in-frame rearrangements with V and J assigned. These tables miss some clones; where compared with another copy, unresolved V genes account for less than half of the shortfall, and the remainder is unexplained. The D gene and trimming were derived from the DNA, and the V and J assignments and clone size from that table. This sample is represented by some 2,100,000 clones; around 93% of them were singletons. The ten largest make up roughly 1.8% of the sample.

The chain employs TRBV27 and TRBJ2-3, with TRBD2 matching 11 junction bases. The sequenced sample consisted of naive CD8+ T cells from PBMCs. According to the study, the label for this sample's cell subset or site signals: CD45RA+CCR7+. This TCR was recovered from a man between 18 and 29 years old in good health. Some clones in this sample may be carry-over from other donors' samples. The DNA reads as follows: TGTGCCAGCAGTTCCCTCGGGACTAGCGGATACGTGGATACGCAGTATTTT. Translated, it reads CASSSLGTSGYVDTQYF.